A selection of T cell receptor beta chains follows, all from one sample in a study of shared clonotypes between healthy human individuals. Using immunoSEQ multiplex PCR, the repertoire was profiled, and TCRdb retains in-frame clones only, with some absent. Here the sample spans around 2.3 million clones, approximately 94% being singletons. The sample consisted of naive CD4+ T cells sorted from blood. These receptors were obtained from a man between 18 and 29 years old in good health. Each CDR3 is given with its conserved first and last residue. Fields, in order: J gene, V gene, clone size, CDR3 protein. Rows give clone size only sometimes, using once, few, many, or a class for an expanded clone.

J: TRBJ2-1
V: TRBV7-2
size: NA
CDR3: CASSPPGLGRNEQFF

J: TRBJ1-2
V: TRBV2
size: NA
CDR3: CASNRDGGYGYTF

J: TRBJ1-1
V: TRBV5-1
size: NA
CDR3: CASSLEGALGSEAFF

J: TRBJ2-5
V: TRBV18
size: NA
CDR3: CASSRGREETQYF

J: TRBJ2-3
V: TRBV27
size: NA
CDR3: CASSIASGGSTDTQYF

J: TRBJ2-7
V: TRBV19
size: NA
CDR3: CASSPPSGGPYEQYF

J: TRBJ1-3
V: TRBV6-1
size: NA
CDR3: CASRDRFSGNTIYF

J: TRBJ2-3
V: TRBV5-4
size: once
CDR3: CASSVSRTSGDLHTQYF

J: TRBJ1-6
V: TRBV7-9
size: few
CDR3: CASTRRDIFGDNSPLHF

J: TRBJ2-3
V: TRBV11-3
size: NA
CDR3: CASSLEGTDTQYF

J: TRBJ1-2
V: TRBV27
size: NA
CDR3: CASSPSPRGEYYGYTF

J: TRBJ1-1
V: TRBV19
size: NA
CDR3: CASGTAAAFF

J: TRBJ2-5
V: TRBV10-3
size: NA
CDR3: CAISDTGLTKETQYF

J: TRBJ1-5
V: TRBV29-1
size: NA
CDR3: CSARTGEGNQPQHF

J: TRBJ1-1
V: TRBV5-8
size: NA
CDR3: CASSGFTGRGAFF

J: TRBJ2-5
V: TRBV5-1
size: NA
CDR3: CASSLGQPQETQYF

J: TRBJ2-7
V: TRBV21-1
size: NA
CDR3: CASSKEREGTYEQYF

J: TRBJ1-5
V: TRBV28
size: once
CDR3: CASSLTGQGQGQPQHF

J: TRBJ2-7
V: TRBV5-1
size: NA
CDR3: CASSSPADRGFYEQYF

J: TRBJ1-1
V: TRBV5-6
size: NA
CDR3: CASSLRTHLANTEAFF

J: TRBJ2-5
V: TRBV27
size: NA
CDR3: CASSFSGTGTETQYF

J: TRBJ2-7
V: TRBV2
size: NA
CDR3: CASSEGVQVGQYF

J: TRBJ1-6
V: TRBV6-1
size: once
CDR3: CASSVRTPTNSPLHF

J: TRBJ2-1
V: TRBV6-6
size: NA
CDR3: CASSSHGTGGHNEQFF

J: TRBJ1-5
V: TRBV6-6
size: NA
CDR3: CASSRPDGANQPQHF

J: TRBJ1-1
V: TRBV10-3
size: NA
CDR3: CAISESFGVGTEAFF

J: TRBJ1-6
V: TRBV7-3
size: NA
CDR3: CASATTGGNNSPLHF

J: TRBJ1-2
V: TRBV5-1
size: NA
CDR3: CASSKGQAHNYGYTF

J: TRBJ2-5
V: TRBV4-2
size: NA
CDR3: CASSPTAGETQYF

J: TRBJ2-7
V: TRBV28
size: NA
CDR3: CASHTWGYEQYF

J: TRBJ1-1
V: TRBV9
size: NA
CDR3: CASSVDRVGTEAFF